This paragraph reports one T cell receptor beta chain. No antigen is known for it. This record comes from a study of regulatory dendritic cells for organ transplantation. Study at large: Regulatory dendritic cells were monocyte-derived, receiving vitamin D3 on days 0 and 4 and IL-10 on day 4.

CFSE-labeled sorted T cells met regulatory or mature dendritic cells for under 6 days. Clones were read by immunoSEQ multiplex PCR, and TCRdb kept only the in-frame ones, dropping some. The sample has about 11,000 clones, about 75% seen once. Trimming removed 0 bases from V and 5 bases from J, with 6 bases in between. Germline CDR1 and CDR2: SGDLS and YYNGEE. This CDR3 is 13 amino acids long. J is TRBJ1-5 and V is TRBV9; no definite D call. The source material was memory CD4+ T cells from blood cultured with regulatory dendritic cells. Specified subset: CD45RO+ memory T cells. The clonotype comes from a human donor in good health. The CDR3 sequence: CASSVDPDQPQHF. CDR3 in DNA: TGTGCCAGCAGCGTAGATCCGGATCAGCCCCAGCATTTT.